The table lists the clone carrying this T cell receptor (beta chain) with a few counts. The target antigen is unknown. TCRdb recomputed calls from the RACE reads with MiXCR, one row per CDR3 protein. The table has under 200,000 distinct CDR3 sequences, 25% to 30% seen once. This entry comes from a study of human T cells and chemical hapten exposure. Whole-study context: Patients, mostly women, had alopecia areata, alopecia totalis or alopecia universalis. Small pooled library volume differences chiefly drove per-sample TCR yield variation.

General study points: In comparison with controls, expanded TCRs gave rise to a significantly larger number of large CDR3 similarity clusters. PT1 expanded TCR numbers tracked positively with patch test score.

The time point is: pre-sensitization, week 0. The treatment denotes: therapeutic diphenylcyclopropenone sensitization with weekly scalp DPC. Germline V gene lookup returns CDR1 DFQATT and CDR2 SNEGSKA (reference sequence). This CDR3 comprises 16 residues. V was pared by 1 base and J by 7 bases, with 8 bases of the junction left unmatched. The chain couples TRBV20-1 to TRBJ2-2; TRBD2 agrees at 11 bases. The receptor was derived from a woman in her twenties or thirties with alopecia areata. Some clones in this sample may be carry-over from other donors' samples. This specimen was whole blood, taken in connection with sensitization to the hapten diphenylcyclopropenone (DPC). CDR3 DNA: TGCAGTGCTAGAGGAATTGGGACTAGCGGTATCGGGGAGCTGTTTTTT. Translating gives CSARGIGTSGIGELFF.